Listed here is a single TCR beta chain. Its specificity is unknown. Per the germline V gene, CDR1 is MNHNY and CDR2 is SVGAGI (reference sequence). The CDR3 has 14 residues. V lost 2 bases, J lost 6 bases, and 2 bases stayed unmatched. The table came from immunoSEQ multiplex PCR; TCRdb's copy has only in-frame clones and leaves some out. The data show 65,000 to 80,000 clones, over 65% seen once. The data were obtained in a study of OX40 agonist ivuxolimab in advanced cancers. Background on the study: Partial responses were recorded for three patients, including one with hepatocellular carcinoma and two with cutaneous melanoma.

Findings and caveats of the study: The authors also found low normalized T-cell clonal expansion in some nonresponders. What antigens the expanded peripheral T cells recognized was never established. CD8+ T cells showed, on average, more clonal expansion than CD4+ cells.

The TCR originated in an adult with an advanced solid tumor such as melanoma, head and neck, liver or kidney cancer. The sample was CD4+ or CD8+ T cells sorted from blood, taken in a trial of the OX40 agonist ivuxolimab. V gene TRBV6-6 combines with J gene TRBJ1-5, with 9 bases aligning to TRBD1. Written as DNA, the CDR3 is TGTGCCAGCAGTTACAGGACAGGGGTTCAGCCCCAGCATTTT. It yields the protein CASSYRTGVQPQHF.